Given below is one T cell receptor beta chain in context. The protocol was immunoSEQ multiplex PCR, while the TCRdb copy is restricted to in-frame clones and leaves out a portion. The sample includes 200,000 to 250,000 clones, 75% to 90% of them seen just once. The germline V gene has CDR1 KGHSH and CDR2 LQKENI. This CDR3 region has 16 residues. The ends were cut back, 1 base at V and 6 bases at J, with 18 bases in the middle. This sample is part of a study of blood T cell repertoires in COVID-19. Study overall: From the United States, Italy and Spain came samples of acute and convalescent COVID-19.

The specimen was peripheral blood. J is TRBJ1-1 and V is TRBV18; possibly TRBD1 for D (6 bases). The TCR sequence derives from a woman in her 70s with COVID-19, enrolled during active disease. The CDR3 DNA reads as TGTGCCAGCTCACCACTCTTGACAGGTGAGAAGTCTGAAGCTTTCTTT. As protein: CASSPLLTGEKSEAFF.